The 24 T cell receptor beta chains given below trace back to one sample, sequenced in a study of shared clonotypes between healthy human individuals. Only in-frame clones appear in the TCRdb table, and some are missing; sequencing was by immunoSEQ multiplex PCR. Of over a million clones in the sample, around 78% were seen once. Source material: memory CD4+ T cells from PBMCs. Subset described: CD45RA-negative fraction. These receptor sequences come from a man between 18 and 35 years old in good health. Some clones in this sample may be carry-over from other donors' samples.

This clone has a single count. The sample contains more than one DNA sequence encoding this CDR3. V and J are TRBV5-1 and TRBJ2-1; maybe TRBD2 (6 bases). Trimming removed 4 bases at V and 1 base at J, with 9 bases between. Germline CDR1 reads SGHRS; CDR2 reads YFSETQ. This CDR3 has 14 amino acids. The CDR3 reads CASSLSGSYNEQFF. CDR3 coding DNA: TGCGCCAGCAGCCTAAGCGGGTCCTACAATGAGCAGTTCTTC.

This clone was found a few times. The rearrangement links TRBV29-1 to TRBJ2-3; D is unclear. Germline-derived CDR1 and CDR2 are SQVTM and ANQGSEA. V was cut by 3 bases and J by 5 bases, with 9 bases left in between. The CDR3 is 12 amino acids. CDR3 sequence (DNA): TGCAGCGTTGATTCTGTGGGAGATACGCAGTATTTT. Protein product: CSVDSVGDTQYF.

This chain links TRBV5-1 with TRBJ2-7; 14 nucleotides agree with TRBD2. V trimming: 1 base; J trimming: 4 bases; junction bases outside the gene matches: 4. CDR1 and CDR2 from the germline V gene are SGHRS and YFSETQ. CDR3 length equals 16 residues. CDR3 residues: CASSLLGLAGVYEQYF. In DNA form, the CDR3 reads TGCGCCAGCAGCTTGCTGGGACTAGCGGGAGTTTACGAGCAGTACTTC.

The rearrangement uses TRBV11-3 and TRBJ2-7; 9 bases agree with TRBD2. Trimming removed 5 bases from V and 2 bases from J; junction bases left unmatched: 7. The CDR3 extends over 15 amino acids. Germline V gene data show CDR1 as SGHNT and CDR2 as YENEEA. This CDR3 reads CASSLSGSPPYEQYF. CDR3 bases: TGTGCCAGCAGCCTTAGCGGGAGCCCACCCTACGAGCAGTACTTC.

The V gene is TRBV25-1, the J gene TRBJ2-5; 7 nucleotides line up with TRBD1. V gave up 7 bases and J gave up 5 bases; unmatched junction bases: 13. CDR3 size: 15 residues. Per germline, CDR1 MGHDK and CDR2 SYGVNS. Written as DNA, the CDR3 is TGTGCCAGCATTACCTCTAGACAGGGTGGGGAGACCCAGTACTTC. Protein sequence: CASITSRQGGETQYF.

The rearrangement uses TRBV5-4 and TRBJ2-1; TRBD2 agrees at 9 bases. The germline V gene encodes CDR1 SGHNT and CDR2 YYREEE (reference sequence). This CDR3 is 16 amino acids long. The ends lost 4 bases at V and 4 bases at J; junction bases unmatched: 9. DNA of the CDR3: TGTGCCAGCAGCCGCGAGGGCGCGGGAGGGTACAATGAGCAGTTCTTC. It specifies CASSREGAGGYNEQFF.

At least ten counts were recorded for this clone. V gene TRBV5-4 combines with J gene TRBJ2-2; either TRBD1 or TRBD2 may fit D (5 bases each). Deletions cut 4 bases from V and 7 bases from J, with 11 bases between. The V gene's germline CDR1 is SGHNT and CDR2 YYREEE (reference sequence). The CDR3 is made up of 13 amino acids. CDR3 DNA: TGTGCCAGCAGCCCCCCTGGGGGCGGGGAGCTGTTTTTT. Amino acids: CASSPPGGGELFF.

The chain joins TRBV7-3 to TRBJ1-2, with 7 bases matching TRBD1. Germline V CDR1 and CDR2: SGHTA, FQGTGA. The J segment lost 8 bases and the V segment lost 0 bases, leaving 12 bases of the junction unmatched. The CDR3 runs to 16 residues. The CDR3 loop reads CASSLTREDRAVGYTF. CDR3 DNA sequence: TGTGCCAGCAGCTTAACACGAGAAGACAGGGCGGTAGGCTACACCTTC.

V and J are TRBV29-1 and TRBJ1-5; TRBD1 aligns across 10 bases. Unmatched junction bases numbered 6, after V lost 5 bases and J lost 5 bases. Germline V CDR1 and CDR2: SQVTM, ANQGSEA. The CDR3 has 14 residues. The CDR3 reads CSVLWTGGDQPQHF. CDR3 nucleotides: TGCAGCGTTTTGTGGACAGGGGGGGATCAGCCCCAGCATTTT.

This chain joins TRBV2 and TRBJ1-6; 9 nucleotides agree with TRBD1. Trimming cost V 6 bases and J 9 bases; bases outside gene matches: 6. The CDR3 contains 14 residues. Germline-derived CDR1 and CDR2 are SNHLY and FYNNEI. This chain's CDR3 is CASRAGTGPSPLHF. As DNA, the CDR3 is TGTGCCAGCAGGGCCGGGACAGGGCCTTCACCCCTCCACTTT.

This clone has a handful of counts. Here the CDR3 reads CAWSPWGVGETQYF. CDR3 DNA sequence: TGTGCCTGGAGCCCCTGGGGGGTCGGAGAGACCCAGTACTTC. The chain uses TRBV30 and TRBJ2-5; weak D call: TRBD2 (6 bases). This CDR3 has 14 amino acids. With 3 bases removed from V and 4 bases from J, the gap between germline ends came to 15 bases. Germline V gives CDR1 GTSNPN, CDR2 SVGIG (reference sequence).

The chain joins TRBV9 to TRBJ2-5; 8 bases agree with TRBD2. Germline-derived CDR1 and CDR2 are SGDLS and YYNGEE. This CDR3 spans 17 amino acids. The ends lost 4 bases at V and 5 bases at J; junction bases unmatched: 16. CDR3 amino acids: CASSPGVIGASGETQYF. The CDR3 coding sequence is TGTGCCAGCAGCCCCGGGGTTATTGGGGCTAGCGGGGAGACCCAGTACTTC.

The chain recombines TRBV10-3 with TRBJ2-7; 8 nucleotides match TRBD1. V lost 4 bases and J lost 3; bases outside the gene matches: 5. This CDR3 is 14 amino acids long. Germline V gene sequence: CDR1 ENHRY, CDR2 SYGVKD. The CDR3, as DNA: TGTGCCATCAGTGGAACCGACAGGGGCTACGAGCAGTACTTC. Translation: CAISGTDRGYEQYF.

This chain uses TRBV13 with TRBJ2-2; TRBD2 matches at 10 bases. Unmatched junction bases numbered 19, after V lost 5 bases and J lost 7 bases. The CDR3 is made up of 19 amino acids. Germline values: CDR1 PRHDT, CDR2 FYEKMQ (reference sequence). DNA for the CDR3: TGTGCCAGCAGCGCGGCGCAGGGAAGCGGGAGGGCCAGTATCGGGGAGCTGTTTTTT. It specifies CASSAAQGSGRASIGELFF.

This clone has more than one count but fewer than ten. The chain carries TRBV9 and TRBJ2-3; 11 bases line up with TRBD2. Germline values: CDR1 SGDLS, CDR2 YYNGEE. The CDR3 has 17 amino acids. Trimming took 0 bases from V and 1 from J; bases not matched to a gene: 4. CDR3 DNA sequence: TGTGCCAGCAGCGTAGCTACGGGACTAGCGGGCACAGATACGCAGTATTTT. Protein sequence: CASSVATGLAGTDTQYF.

The chain carries TRBV11-2 and TRBJ1-2; a possible D gene is TRBD1 (5 bases). Trimming shortened V by 4 bases and J by 8 bases, and 20 bases separated the two germline ends. There are 15 residues in the CDR3. In germline, CDR1 is SGHAT, CDR2 FQNNGV. Here the CDR3 DNA reads TGTGCCAGCAGCTCAGCGGGGGAAGGGAGGGGCGGCTACACCTTC. As protein: CASSSAGEGRGGYTF.

The V gene is TRBV6-1, the J gene TRBJ2-7, with D perhaps TRBD1 or TRBD2 (5 bases each). Germline V gene data show CDR1 as MNHNS and CDR2 as SASEGT. The CDR3 contains 15 residues. V lost 7 bases to trimming and J lost 3 bases, with 19 bases between them. This chain's CDR3 is CASTPSLDSHYEQYF. CDR3 bases: TGTGCCAGCACCCCTAGCTTAGACAGCCACTACGAGCAGTACTTC.

In DNA form, the CDR3 reads TGTGCCAGCAGCCCGGGGACGGCAACCTACGAGCAGTACTTC. Translation gives CASSPGTATYEQYF. V usage is TRBV11-1 and J usage is TRBJ2-7; TRBD1 or TRBD2 may be the D gene (5 bases each). Germline values: CDR1 SGHAT, CDR2 FQDESV (reference sequence). This CDR3 is 14 amino acids long. V was pared by 5 bases and J by 2 bases, with 13 bases between.

The rearrangement joins TRBV18 to TRBJ2-2; possible D gene TRBD1, 5 bases. The V end was cut by 6 bases, the J end by 1 base, with 15 bases between. CDR3 size: 16 residues. Germline values: CDR1 KGHSH, CDR2 LQKENI. The CDR3 nucleotides read TGTGCCAGCTCGCTTCAAGGTCAGGGGAACACCGGGGAGCTGTTTTTT. It encodes CASSLQGQGNTGELFF.

The chain couples TRBV4-3 to TRBJ2-3; D not certain. The CDR3 length is 15 residues. CDR1 and CDR2 (germline): LGHNA, YSLEER. Deletions cut 4 bases from V and 0 bases from J, with 11 bases between. The CDR3 nucleotides read TGCGCCAGCAGCCCACGCGCTGGGAGCACAGATACGCAGTATTTT. It encodes CASSPRAGSTDTQYF.

The chain employs TRBV7-2 and TRBJ1-5; the D is unclear. Per germline, CDR1 SGHTA and CDR2 FQGNSA. Trimming left V 1 base short and J 3 bases short, with 10 bases between. The CDR3 runs to 15 residues. DNA of the CDR3: TGTGCCAGCAGCTTAGACAGAACCTACAATCAGCCCCAGCATTTT. This encodes CASSLDRTYNQPQHF.

The CDR3 region has the DNA TGTGCCAGCTCACCTCGCCCAGGGAACTATGGCTACACCTTC. Translation: CASSPRPGNYGYTF. This rearrangement joins TRBV18 to TRBJ1-2; tentative D call: TRBD1 (5 bases). Germline CDR1 and CDR2: KGHSH and LQKENI. The germline V and J ends were trimmed by 3 bases and 2 bases, with 10 bases remaining between them. CDR3 length equals 14 residues.

The chain recombines TRBV7-2 with TRBJ2-5; D ambiguous. Germline-derived CDR1 and CDR2 are SGHTA and FQGNSA. The CDR3 contains 13 residues. V was cut by 5 bases and J by 0 bases, with 7 bases left in between. CDR3 in DNA: TGTGCCAGCAGCCCACCGAACCAAGAGACCCAGTACTTC. As protein: CASSPPNQETQYF.

The chain links TRBV30 to TRBJ1-1; no reliable D call. V was clipped by 2 bases and J by 5 bases, with 9 bases between them. CDR3 length: 12 amino acids. Germline V lookup: CDR1 GTSNPN, CDR2 SVGIG (reference sequence). CDR3 sequence: CAWSPDSTEAFF. Here the CDR3 DNA reads TGTGCCTGGAGTCCGGATAGTACTGAAGCTTTCTTT.